A selection of T cell receptor beta chains follows, all from one sample in a study of sequential checkpoint blockade in melanoma. Only in-frame clones appear in the TCRdb table, and some are missing; sequencing was by immunoSEQ multiplex PCR. The repertoire has 35,000 to 45,000 clones, 88% of them found once; the top ten carry around 11%. The sample here was CD8+ T cells sorted from blood (inferred from file names), taken from a patient given nivolumab and ipilimumab in sequence. The origin of the receptors is a human donor with melanoma. The CDR3 runs from the conserved cysteine through the conserved F or W. D genes are given only for firm matches. Clone sizes are given selectively: once, few, many, or a class where the clone is expanded.

j_gene: TRBJ2-6
v_gene: TRBV9
abundance: .
d_gene: TRBD1
CDR3aa: CASSVPRDRLHSGANVLTF
CDR3nt: TGTGCCAGCAGCGTCCCCCGGGACAGGCTCCACTCTGGGGCCAACGTCCTGACTTTC

j_gene: TRBJ2-3
v_gene: TRBV4-3
abundance: .
d_gene: TRBD2
CDR3aa: CASSLLWREGGTDTQYF
CDR3nt: TGCGCCAGCAGCCTCCTGTGGCGGGAGGGGGGGACAGATACGCAGTATTTT

j_gene: TRBJ2-1
v_gene: TRBV5-1
abundance: .
d_gene: TRBD2
CDR3aa: CASSPSILRLAGDNEQFF
CDR3nt: TGCGCCAGCAGCCCATCAATTCTCCGACTAGCTGGGGACAATGAGCAGTTCTTC

j_gene: TRBJ2-7
v_gene: TRBV5-1
abundance: .
d_gene: .
CDR3aa: CASSWGLSVYEQYF
CDR3nt: TGCGCCAGCAGCTGGGGGCTTAGCGTCTACGAGCAGTACTTC

j_gene: TRBJ2-1
v_gene: TRBV28
abundance: .
d_gene: TRBD2
CDR3aa: CASSLTASGIYNEQFF
CDR3nt: TGTGCCAGCAGTTTAACGGCTAGCGGGATTTACAATGAGCAGTTCTTC

j_gene: TRBJ2-7
v_gene: TRBV13
abundance: few
d_gene: TRBD1
CDR3aa: CASRLQGASSYEQYF
CDR3nt: TGTGCCAGCAGATTACAGGGGGCTAGCTCCTACGAGCAGTACTTC

j_gene: TRBJ2-3
v_gene: TRBV9
abundance: once
d_gene: .
CDR3aa: CASSGRESDTQYF
CDR3nt: TGTGCCAGCAGCGGGCGGGAATCAGATACGCAGTATTTT

j_gene: TRBJ2-3
v_gene: TRBV27
abundance: .
d_gene: .
CDR3aa: CASSYSGTSTDTQYF
CDR3nt: TGTGCCAGCAGTTACTCCGGGACTAGCACAGATACGCAGTATTTT

j_gene: TRBJ1-4
v_gene: TRBV30
abundance: .
d_gene: .
CDR3aa: CAWSRSGEKLFF
CDR3nt: TGTGCCTGGAGTCGCTCAGGGGAAAAACTGTTTTTT

j_gene: TRBJ2-7
v_gene: TRBV5-7
abundance: few
d_gene: TRBD1
CDR3aa: CASSLGQGDNEQYF
CDR3nt: TGTGCCAGCAGCTTGGGACAGGGGGACAACGAGCAGTACTTC

j_gene: TRBJ2-7
v_gene: TRBV27
abundance: .
d_gene: TRBD2
CDR3aa: CASSLYGGGTYEQYF
CDR3nt: TGTGCCAGCAGTTTATACGGGGGAGGGACCTACGAGCAGTACTTC

j_gene: TRBJ1-4
v_gene: TRBV28
abundance: .
d_gene: .
CDR3aa: CASRLLVPAGFEKLFF
CDR3nt: TGTGCCAGCAGACTCCTCGTTCCAGCGGGGTTCGAAAAACTGTTTTTT

j_gene: TRBJ1-2
v_gene: TRBV7-9
abundance: .
d_gene: .
CDR3aa: CASSSRGEGGYTF
CDR3nt: TGTGCCAGCAGCTCTCGTGGTGAGGGAGGCTACACCTTC

j_gene: TRBJ1-2
v_gene: TRBV2
abundance: .
d_gene: TRBD1
CDR3aa: CARLQGVYGYTF
CDR3nt: TGTGCCAGATTACAGGGGGTCTATGGCTACACCTTC

j_gene: TRBJ2-1
v_gene: TRBV19
abundance: .
d_gene: .
CDR3aa: CASSALETRANNEQFF
CDR3nt: TGTGCCAGTAGTGCTTTGGAGACTAGGGCTAACAATGAGCAGTTCTTC

j_gene: TRBJ1-2
v_gene: TRBV20-1
abundance: .
d_gene: .
CDR3aa: CSARPYGYTF
CDR3nt: TGCAGTGCGAGACCTTATGGCTACACCTTC

j_gene: TRBJ1-4
v_gene: TRBV11-3
abundance: .
d_gene: .
CDR3aa: CASSAYLRQNEKLFF
CDR3nt: TGTGCCAGCAGCGCCTATTTGAGGCAGAATGAAAAACTGTTTTTT

j_gene: TRBJ2-1
v_gene: TRBV7-3
abundance: .
d_gene: .
CDR3aa: CASSLTTGLYNNEQFF
CDR3nt: TGTGCCAGCAGCTTAACTACGGGACTCTATAACAATGAGCAGTTCTTC

j_gene: TRBJ2-7
v_gene: TRBV9
abundance: .
d_gene: .
CDR3aa: CASSVGGVSNEQYF
CDR3nt: TGTGCCAGCAGCGTAGGGGGGGTGTCTAACGAGCAGTACTTC

j_gene: TRBJ1-2
v_gene: TRBV7-9
abundance: .
d_gene: .
CDR3aa: CASSPGDGGYTF
CDR3nt: TGTGCCAGCAGCCCCGGAGATGGCGGCTACACCTTC

j_gene: TRBJ2-5
v_gene: TRBV5-6
abundance: .
d_gene: TRBD2
CDR3aa: CASRHWGGLETQYF
CDR3nt: TGTGCCAGCAGACATTGGGGGGGTCTGGAGACCCAGTACTTC

j_gene: TRBJ1-1
v_gene: TRBV5-4
abundance: .
d_gene: .
CDR3aa: CASSTLPTGFGAEAFF
CDR3nt: TGTGCCAGCAGTACATTGCCCACAGGGTTCGGCGCTGAAGCTTTCTTT

j_gene: TRBJ2-3
v_gene: TRBV2
abundance: once
d_gene: .
CDR3aa: CASEDSPDTQYF
CDR3nt: TGTGCCAGCGAGGATTCCCCAGATACGCAGTATTTT

j_gene: TRBJ1-5
v_gene: TRBV2
abundance: .
d_gene: TRBD1
CDR3aa: CASSDWRGGSQNQPQHF
CDR3nt: TGTGCCAGCAGTGACTGGAGAGGGGGCAGCCAGAATCAGCCCCAGCATTTT

j_gene: TRBJ2-7
v_gene: TRBV2
abundance: once
d_gene: .
CDR3aa: CASTRRAGSEQYF
CDR3nt: TGTGCCAGCACCCGGAGGGCCGGGAGCGAGCAGTACTTC

j_gene: TRBJ1-1
v_gene: TRBV19
abundance: once
d_gene: TRBD1
CDR3aa: CASSIDWTGNEAFF
CDR3nt: TGTGCCAGTAGTATAGACTGGACAGGGAATGAAGCTTTCTTT

j_gene: TRBJ2-7
v_gene: TRBV2
abundance: .
d_gene: TRBD2
CDR3aa: CATRLAGFYEQYF
CDR3nt: TGTGCCACCCGACTAGCGGGATTCTACGAGCAGTACTTC

j_gene: TRBJ2-1
v_gene: TRBV9
abundance: .
d_gene: TRBD2
CDR3aa: CASSAGTSGSYNEQFF
CDR3nt: TGTGCCAGCAGCGCCGGGACTAGCGGTTCCTACAATGAGCAGTTCTTC

j_gene: TRBJ2-2
v_gene: TRBV25-1
abundance: .
d_gene: .
CDR3aa: CATARGTGELFF
CDR3nt: TGTGCCACCGCACGGGGTACCGGGGAGCTGTTTTTT

j_gene: TRBJ2-3
v_gene: TRBV6-1
abundance: .
d_gene: TRBD2
CDR3aa: CASSDPSGRVDTQYF
CDR3nt: TGTGCCAGCAGTGACCCTAGCGGGAGGGTGGATACGCAGTATTTT

j_gene: TRBJ2-1
v_gene: TRBV6-5
abundance: .
d_gene: .
CDR3aa: CASSYSQISNNEQFF
CDR3nt: TGTGCCAGCAGTTACTCTCAGATTTCGAACAATGAGCAGTTCTTC

j_gene: TRBJ1-5
v_gene: TRBV27
abundance: .
d_gene: TRBD1
CDR3aa: CASSLMGTGLSQPQHF
CDR3nt: TGTGCCAGCAGTTTGATGGGGACAGGCCTAAGTCAGCCCCAGCATTTT

j_gene: TRBJ2-4
v_gene: TRBV18
abundance: .
d_gene: .
CDR3aa: CASSPQGGIAKNIQYF
CDR3nt: TGTGCCAGCTCACCGCAGGGCGGAATAGCCAAAAACATTCAGTACTTC

j_gene: TRBJ1-2
v_gene: TRBV9
abundance: .
d_gene: TRBD1
CDR3aa: CASSVAVIAGTGNSGYTF
CDR3nt: TGTGCCAGCAGCGTAGCTGTGATCGCCGGGACAGGGAATAGTGGCTACACCTTC

j_gene: TRBJ2-3
v_gene: TRBV19
abundance: .
d_gene: .
CDR3aa: CASISGGPEDTDTQYF
CDR3nt: TGTGCCAGCATATCTGGAGGGCCTGAGGACACAGATACGCAGTATTTT

j_gene: TRBJ2-1
v_gene: TRBV7-8
abundance: .
d_gene: .
CDR3aa: CASSLVTKYNEQFF
CDR3nt: TGTGCCAGCAGCTTAGTTACAAAATACAATGAGCAGTTCTTC

j_gene: TRBJ2-1
v_gene: TRBV9
abundance: .
d_gene: TRBD2
CDR3aa: CASSDPGPQVWPASGSYSNEQFF
CDR3nt: TGTGCCAGCAGCGACCCGGGCCCCCAGGTTTGGCCGGCTAGCGGGAGTTATAGCAATGAGCAGTTCTTC

j_gene: TRBJ1-1
v_gene: TRBV19
abundance: .
d_gene: .
CDR3aa: CASSIQGNTEAFF
CDR3nt: TGTGCCAGTAGTATTCAGGGAAACACTGAAGCTTTCTTT

j_gene: TRBJ1-2
v_gene: TRBV7-9
abundance: .
d_gene: .
CDR3aa: CASTPGGANYGYTF
CDR3nt: TGTGCCAGCACCCCCGGGGGGGCTAACTATGGCTACACCTTC

j_gene: TRBJ2-3
v_gene: TRBV25-1
abundance: .
d_gene: .
CDR3aa: CASSEYSVWTDTQYF
CDR3nt: TGTGCCAGCAGTGAATATAGCGTGTGGACAGATACGCAGTATTTT

j_gene: TRBJ2-7
v_gene: TRBV7-8
abundance: .
d_gene: TRBD2
CDR3aa: CASSGLAGGVVAYEQYF
CDR3nt: TGTGCCAGCAGTGGACTAGCGGGAGGAGTTGTTGCCTACGAGCAGTACTTC

j_gene: TRBJ1-1
v_gene: TRBV7-3
abundance: medium-sized
d_gene: .
CDR3aa: CASSFGMNTEAFF
CDR3nt: TGTGCCAGCAGCTTCGGGATGAACACTGAAGCTTTCTTT

j_gene: TRBJ2-5
v_gene: TRBV6-6
abundance: .
d_gene: .
CDR3aa: CASSYGWQQETQYF
CDR3nt: TGTGCCAGCAGTTACGGTTGGCAGCAAGAGACCCAGTACTTC

j_gene: TRBJ2-7
v_gene: TRBV9
abundance: .
d_gene: .
CDR3aa: CASSVRGSSYEQYF
CDR3nt: TGTGCCAGCAGCGTAAGGGGGAGCTCCTACGAGCAGTACTTC